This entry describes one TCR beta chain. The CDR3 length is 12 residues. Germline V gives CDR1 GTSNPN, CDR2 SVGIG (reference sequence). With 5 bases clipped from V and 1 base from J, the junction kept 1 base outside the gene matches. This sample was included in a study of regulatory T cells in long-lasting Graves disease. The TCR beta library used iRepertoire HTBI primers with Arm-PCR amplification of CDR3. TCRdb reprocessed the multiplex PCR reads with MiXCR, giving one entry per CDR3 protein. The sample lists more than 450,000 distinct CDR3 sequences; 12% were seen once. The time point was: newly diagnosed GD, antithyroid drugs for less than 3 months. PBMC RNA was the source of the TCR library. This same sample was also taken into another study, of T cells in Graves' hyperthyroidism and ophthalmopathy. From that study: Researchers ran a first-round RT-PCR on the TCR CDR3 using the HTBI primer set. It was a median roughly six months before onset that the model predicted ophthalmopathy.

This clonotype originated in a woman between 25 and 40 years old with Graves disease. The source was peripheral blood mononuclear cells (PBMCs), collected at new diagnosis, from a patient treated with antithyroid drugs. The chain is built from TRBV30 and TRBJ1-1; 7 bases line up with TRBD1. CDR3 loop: CAWGQANTEAFF. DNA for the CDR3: TGTGCCTGGGGACAGGCGAACACTGAAGCTTTCTTT.